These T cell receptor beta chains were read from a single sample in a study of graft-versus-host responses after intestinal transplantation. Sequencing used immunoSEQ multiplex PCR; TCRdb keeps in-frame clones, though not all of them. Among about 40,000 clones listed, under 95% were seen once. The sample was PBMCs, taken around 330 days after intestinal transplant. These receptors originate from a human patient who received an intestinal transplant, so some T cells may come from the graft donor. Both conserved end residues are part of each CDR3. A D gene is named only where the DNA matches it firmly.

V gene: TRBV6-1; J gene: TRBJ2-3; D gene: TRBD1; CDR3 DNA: TGTGCCAGCAGTGAAGCCTGGGACAGGGGGCCCACAGATACGCAGTATTTT; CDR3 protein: CASSEAWDRGPTDTQYF
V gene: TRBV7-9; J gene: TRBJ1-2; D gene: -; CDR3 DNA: TGTGCCAGCAGCTTAGCGGGGGACGACTATGGCTACACCTTC; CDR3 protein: CASSLAGDDYGYTF
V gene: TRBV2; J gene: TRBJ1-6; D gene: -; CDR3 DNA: TGTGCCAGCAGTGAAGTTGTTGCACCCCTCCACTTT; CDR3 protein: CASSEVVAPLHF
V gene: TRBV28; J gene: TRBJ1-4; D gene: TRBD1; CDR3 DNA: TGTGCCAGCAGAGACAGGGGGGATAATGAAAAACTGTTTTTT; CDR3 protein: CASRDRGDNEKLFF
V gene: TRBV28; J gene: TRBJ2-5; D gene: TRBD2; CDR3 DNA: TGTGCCAGCAGATTATGGGGGGGAGAAGAGACCCAGTACTTC; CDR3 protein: CASRLWGGEETQYF
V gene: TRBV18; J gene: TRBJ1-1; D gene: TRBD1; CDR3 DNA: TGTGCCAGCTCACCGACAGGGGGGAACACTGAAGCTTTCTTT; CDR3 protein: CASSPTGGNTEAFF
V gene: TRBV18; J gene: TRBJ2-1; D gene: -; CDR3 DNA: TGTGCCAGCTCACCCGAATGGGGACGGAACAATGAGCAGTTCTTC; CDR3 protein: CASSPEWGRNNEQFF
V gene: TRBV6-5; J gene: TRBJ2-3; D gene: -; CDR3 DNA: TGTGCCAGCAGTTACTCGATGGGCTGGGGCTCAGATACGCAGTATTTT; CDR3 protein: CASSYSMGWGSDTQYF
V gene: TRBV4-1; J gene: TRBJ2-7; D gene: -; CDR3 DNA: TGCGCCAGCAGCCAGCCGGTTGAGACCCTCCACTACGAGCAGTACTTC; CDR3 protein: CASSQPVETLHYEQYF
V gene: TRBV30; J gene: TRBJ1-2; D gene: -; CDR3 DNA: TGTGCCTGGAGTGTAAGGCCCCAGGGCTATGAGAATGGCTACACCTTC; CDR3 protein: CAWSVRPQGYENGYTF
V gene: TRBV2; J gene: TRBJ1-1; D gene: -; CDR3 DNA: TGTGCCAGCAAAAACACTGAAGCTTTCTTT; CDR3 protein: CASKNTEAFF
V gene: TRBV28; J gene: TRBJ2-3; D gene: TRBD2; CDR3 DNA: TGTGCCAGCAGTCGACTAGCGGGAGACGCTCGTATGGATACGCAGTATTTT; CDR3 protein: CASSRLAGDARMDTQYF
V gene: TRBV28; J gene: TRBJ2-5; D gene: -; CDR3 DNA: TGTGCCAGCAGTTCCGGGAATGGGGAGACCCAGTACTTC; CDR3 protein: CASSSGNGETQYF
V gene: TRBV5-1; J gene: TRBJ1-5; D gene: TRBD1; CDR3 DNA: TGCGCCAGCAGCTTGGGGACAGGGGATCAGCCCCAGCATTTT; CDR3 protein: CASSLGTGDQPQHF
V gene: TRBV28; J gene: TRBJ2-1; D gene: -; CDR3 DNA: TGTGCCAGCTCATTAGTAGACGGGCTAAATGAGCAGTTCTTC; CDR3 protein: CASSLVDGLNEQFF